Sequencing of this T cell receptor beta chain was carried out in a study of cytomegalovirus exposure and HLA in healthy donors. The primer mix had 60 Vbeta and 13 Jbeta primers. This table comes from immunoSEQ multiplex PCR, and its TCRdb copy is limited to in-frame clones, with some not included. The sample lists roughly 100,000 clones; roughly 82% were seen once. The CDR3 is 16 residues long. CDR1 is SGHRS, CDR2 YFSETQ, per germline. The V and J ends lost 1 base and 3 bases, in that order; junction bases with no gene match: 7. The rearrangement uses TRBV5-1 and TRBJ2-3, with 8 bases aligning to TRBD2. The TCR sequence derives from a woman aged 45-65 years in good health and CMV-seropositive. The sequenced sample was PBMCs. The CDR3 loop is CASSLLVAGGTDTQYF. DNA for the CDR3: TGCGCCAGCAGCTTGTTGGTTGCGGGGGGAACAGATACGCAGTATTTT.